This T cell receptor (beta chain) was identified during a study of blood T cells in healthy people across ages. Primed by a sample-barcoded 5' primer and a J-beta primer mix, a second PCR proceeded for about 6 to 12 cycles. Tags on each cDNA molecule came from a template-switch adaptor with 12 random nucleotides. MiXCR was run by TCRdb on the 5' RACE reads, yielding one entry per CDR3 protein. The sample carries about 780,000 distinct CDR3 sequences, around 45% recorded once. In germline, CDR1 is MNHEY, CDR2 SVGEGT. V was clipped by 8 bases and J by 2 bases; unmatched bases: 6. This CDR3 region has 15 residues.

Sequencing used blood. This sequence originates from an older man in good health. The chain couples TRBV6-2 or TRBV6-3 to TRBJ2-1; 10 bases are shared with TRBD2. The CDR3 sequence is CASGGGLATYNEQFF. The CDR3, as DNA: TGTGCCAGCGGTGGGGGACTAGCGACCTACAATGAGCAGTTCTTC.